This T cell receptor (beta chain) was identified in a study of CD8 T cells in Susac syndrome. Sequencing of TCR beta was performed on blood CD8+ and CD4+ T cells. Through negative isolation, CD4+ and CD8+ T cells were obtained, while TEMRA cells were enriched using FACS. CDR1 and CDR2 (germline): SQVTM, ANQGSEA. This CDR3 is built from 12 residues. The V end lost 3 bases, the J end lost 4 bases, and 9 bases lay between the germline ends. Reverse transcription of 0.5 to 1 ug RNA was carried out with random hexamers. Across 54 Vbeta and 13 Jbeta, TCR beta CDR3 was amplified with immunoSEQ multiplex PCR. Each CDR3 protein is one row after TCRdb ran MiXCR on the immunoSEQ multiplex PCR reads. The sample shows roughly 130,000 distinct CDR3 sequences, 90% to 95% of them seen only once.

Sequencing used CD4+ T cells from PBMCs. This sequence joins TRBV29-1 and TRBJ1-2; D gene uncertain. This TCR derives from a human donor in good health. CDR3 protein: CSVERASYGYTF. The CDR3 DNA reads TGCAGCGTTGAGAGGGCATCCTATGGCTACACCTTC.